These T cell receptor beta chains were read from a single sample in a study of blood T cell repertoires in COVID-19. Repertoires were generated with immunoSEQ multiplex PCR, while TCRdb's copy carries only in-frame clones and drops some. This table has about 410,000 clones, about nine tenths appearing once. What was sequenced was peripheral blood. These receptors originate from a woman aged 40 to 50 with COVID-19, enrolled during active disease. Both conserved end residues are part of each CDR3. The D gene is left open where the match is weak. Clone size is shown for a subset of rows, as once, few, many or a class of expanded clone.

>.|TRBV7-2|TRBJ2-2|.
TGTGCCAGCAGCCCACCGGGACTGAGTAACACCGGGGAGCTGTTTTTT
CASSPPGLSNTGELFF
>.|TRBV6-5|TRBJ1-6|TRBD1
TGTGCCAGCAGTTTTCTGGGACAGGGAAATTCACCCCTCCACTTT
CASSFLGQGNSPLHF
>.|TRBV19|TRBJ2-7|.
TGTGCCAGTAGTACTCTTACCACAGACTCCTACGAGCAGTACTTC
CASSTLTTDSYEQYF
>once|TRBV9|TRBJ2-4|TRBD2
TGTGCCAGCAGCCCCCAGGGCCGGGCGGGAGAAAACATTCAGTACTTC
CASSPQGRAGENIQYF
>.|TRBV21-1|TRBJ2-7|.
TGTGCCAGCAGCAAAGAAGGCAGGACTACCTCAAATCCCCTCTACGAGCAGTACTTC
CASSKEGRTTSNPLYEQYF
>once|TRBV7-2|TRBJ1-1|.
TGTGCCAGCCGAACGAAGCCGGGGTTGAACACTGAAGCTTTCTTT
CASRTKPGLNTEAFF
>.|TRBV9|TRBJ1-5|TRBD1
TGTGCCAGCAGCCCGGACAGGGGCGGGAGGCCCCAGCATTTT
CASSPDRGGRPQHF
>few|TRBV7-2|TRBJ2-2|TRBD2
TGTGCCAGCAGCTCGCGGGCGGGAGACGGGGAGCTGTTTTTT
CASSSRAGDGELFF
>once|TRBV19|TRBJ2-7|TRBD1
TGTGCCAGTAGTCAAGTCGGGACAGGGGGCGAGCAGTACTTC
CASSQVGTGGEQYF
>.|TRBV21-1|TRBJ2-7|.
TGTGCCGGACTAGCGGGGGGGCCCTACGAGCAGTACTTC
CAGLAGGPYEQYF
>.|TRBV28|TRBJ2-7|TRBD2
TGTGCCAGCAGTTTCCGGGGGGGTGAGTGGGAGCAGTACTTC
CASSFRGGEWEQYF
>.|TRBV4-3|TRBJ2-7|.
TGCGCCAGCAGCCAAGATGCCAGGGGCTCCTACGAGCAGTACTTC
CASSQDARGSYEQYF